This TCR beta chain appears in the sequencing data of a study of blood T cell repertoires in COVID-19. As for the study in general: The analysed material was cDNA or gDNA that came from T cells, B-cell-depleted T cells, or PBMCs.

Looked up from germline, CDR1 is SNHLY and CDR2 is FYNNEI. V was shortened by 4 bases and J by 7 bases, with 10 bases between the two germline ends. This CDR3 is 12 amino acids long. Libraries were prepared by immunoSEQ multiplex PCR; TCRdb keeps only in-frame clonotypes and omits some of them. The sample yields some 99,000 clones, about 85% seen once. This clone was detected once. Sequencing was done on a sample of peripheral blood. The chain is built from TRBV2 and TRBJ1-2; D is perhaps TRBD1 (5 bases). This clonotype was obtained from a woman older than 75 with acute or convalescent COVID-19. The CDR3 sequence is CASSAGQRGYTF. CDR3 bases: TGTGCCAGCAGTGCAGGACAACGTGGCTACACCTTC. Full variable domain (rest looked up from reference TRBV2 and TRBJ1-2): EPEVTQTPSHQVTQMGQEVILRCVPISNHLYFYWYRQILGQKVEFLVSFYNNEISEKSEIFDDQFSVERPDGSNFTLKIRSTKLEDSAMYFCASSAGQRGYTFGSGTRLTVV.